This T cell receptor beta chain originates from a study of T cells after yellow fever vaccination. It was through 5'RACE template switching that TCR cDNA was made, with a universal primer site and UMIs added. In TCRdb, the 5' RACE reads were re-called with MiXCR into one record per CDR3 protein. The profile shows 150,000 to 200,000 distinct CDR3 sequences, roughly 9% of them singletons. From germline, CDR1 is DFQATT and CDR2 SNEGSKA (reference sequence). The CDR3 spans 17 residues. Losses at the gene ends were 0 bases for V and 3 bases for J; bases not matched to a gene: 5. This TCR came from a young man who received the YFV17D yellow fever vaccine. The chain joins TRBV20-1 to TRBJ2-5; 15 nucleotides match TRBD2. Material: CD8+ T cells sorted from PBMCs, obtained 45 days after the yellow fever booster vaccination. The CDR3 is CSARDRTSGGAEETQYF. The CDR3 nucleotides read TGCAGTGCTAGAGATCGGACTAGCGGGGGGGCGGAAGAGACCCAGTACTTC.